These 22 T cell receptor beta chains came from one sample sequenced in a study of cytotoxic CD8 clonotypes in ibrutinib-treated CLL. Some clones are missing from TCRdb's copy, which holds only in-frame ones; the method was immunoSEQ multiplex PCR. Found here are about 200,000 clones, roughly three quarters of them singletons; the top ten hold over 5.5%. The input for sequencing was PBMCs, taken after 12 months of ibrutinib treatment. These receptors came from a human donor with chronic lymphocytic leukemia.

V gene TRBV4-1 combines with J gene TRBJ1-5; 8 bases map to TRBD1. This CDR3 has 15 residues. V lost 4 bases to trimming and J lost 0 bases; unmatched junction nucleotides: 2. CDR1 and CDR2 (germline): MGHRA, YSYEKL. CDR3 amino acids: CASSPGGFSNQPQHF. The DNA for the CDR3 is TGCGCCAGCAGCCCAGGGGGCTTTAGCAATCAGCCCCAGCATTTT.

The J gene is TRBJ1-2, the V gene TRBV2; D call uncertain. V lost 6 bases and J lost 7, with 12 bases in between. The CDR3 runs 12 residues. CDR1 and CDR2 (germline): SNHLY, FYNNEI. CDR3 amino acids: CASRGGKVGYTF. CDR3 DNA: TGTGCCAGCAGGGGTGGGAAGGTTGGCTACACCTTC.

In this sample, this clone turned up once. The genes are TRBV4-1 and TRBJ2-5, with D unresolved. Trimming removed 2 bases from V and 5 bases from J, with 9 bases in between. There are 13 residues in the CDR3. CDR1 is MGHRA, CDR2 YSYEKL, per germline. For the CDR3, the DNA is TGCGCCAGCAGCCAAATCTCTGGGGAGACCCAGTACTTC. Translation: CASSQISGETQYF.

The genes are TRBV9 and TRBJ2-7, with D possibly matching TRBD2 (6 bases). Trimming took off 0 bases at V and 0 bases at J, with 13 bases between the two ends. CDR3 length equals 16 residues. The germline V gene encodes CDR1 SGDLS and CDR2 YYNGEE. For the CDR3, the DNA is TGTGCCAGCAGCGTAGCTGGGGCGGGAACCTCCTACGAGCAGTACTTC. It codes for CASSVAGAGTSYEQYF.

This clone was seen at least ten times. The chain links TRBV7-9 to TRBJ1-4, with D possibly TRBD1 on 6 matching bases. The CDR3 is 17 amino acids. The germline V gene has CDR1 SEHNR and CDR2 FQNEAQ (reference sequence). V lost 5 bases to trimming and J lost 0 bases, with 16 bases between them. CDR3 in DNA: TGTGCCAGCAGCCCATTAACCGGGACAACAACTAATGAAAAACTGTTTTTT. Encoded protein: CASSPLTGTTTNEKLFF.

This chain uses TRBV9 with TRBJ1-2; 9 bases are shared with TRBD1. CDR3 size: 16 residues. J was trimmed by 2 bases and V by 5 bases; bases with no gene match: 10. Germline assignment: CDR1 SGDLS and CDR2 YYNGEE. For the CDR3, the DNA is TGTGCCAGCAGAAGAACCACCGGGACAGGGAACTATGGCTACACCTTC. It is translated as CASRRTTGTGNYGYTF.

At least ten counts were recorded for this clone. V is TRBV9 and J is TRBJ2-7, with D unclear. The germline V and J ends were trimmed by 3 bases and 0 bases, with 10 bases remaining between them. The CDR3 spans 14 residues. Germline V gene sequence: CDR1 SGDLS, CDR2 YYNGEE. The CDR3 protein is CASSGPYSSYEQYF. As DNA, the CDR3 is TGTGCCAGCAGCGGACCATACAGCTCCTACGAGCAGTACTTC. The full variable domain, with the rest looked up from reference TRBV9 and TRBJ2-7, is DSGVTQTPKHLITATGQRVTLRCSPRSGDLSVYWYQQSLDQGLQFLIQYYNGEERAKGNILERFSAQQFPDLHSELNLSSLELGDSALYFCASSGPYSSYEQYFGPGTRLTVT.

This clone appeared a few times. This rearrangement joins TRBV11-2 to TRBJ1-2, with a possible D match to TRBD1 (5 bases). The CDR3 runs to 16 residues. Trimming shortened V by 5 bases and J by 1 base, and 17 bases separated the two germline ends. Germline loops: CDR1 SGHAT, CDR2 FQNNGV. The CDR3 spells CASSVGVGTDNYGYTF. CDR3 bases: TGTGCCAGCAGCGTCGGGGTCGGGACGGATAACTATGGCTACACCTTC.

V gene TRBV29-1 combines with J gene TRBJ2-5; 10 nucleotides agree with TRBD1. Per the germline V gene, CDR1 is SQVTM and CDR2 is ANQGSEA. The CDR3 consists of 13 residues. Trimming cost V 8 bases and J 5 bases; bases outside gene matches: 8. In DNA, the CDR3 is TGCAGCACTATTAGGGGACAGGGGGAGACCCAGTACTTC. Protein sequence: CSTIRGQGETQYF.

The chain combines TRBV6-5 with TRBJ1-5; TRBD1 aligns across 8 bases. Germline V gene data show CDR1 as MNHEY and CDR2 as SVGAGI. The CDR3 extends over 16 amino acids. The J segment lost 6 bases and the V segment lost 2 bases, leaving 9 bases of the junction unmatched. CDR3 nucleotide sequence: TGTGCCAGCAGTTACGGGGCAGGGGGCGAGTGTCAGCCCCAGCATTTT. As protein: CASSYGAGGECQPQHF.

V and J are TRBV7-2 and TRBJ2-7, with D possibly matching TRBD1 (5 bases). V lost 1 base to trimming and J lost 1 base, with 11 bases between them. The CDR3 is 15 residues long. Germline CDR1 SGHTA, CDR2 FQGNSA. CDR3 loop: CASSLVWGLSYEQYF. As DNA, the CDR3 is TGTGCCAGCAGCTTAGTCTGGGGCTTGTCCTACGAGCAGTACTTC.

This chain joins TRBV5-1 and TRBJ2-5; 8 positions match TRBD1. This CDR3 contains 13 residues. CDR1 and CDR2 from the germline V gene are SGHRS and YFSETQ. V lost 7 bases to trimming and J lost 5 bases; unmatched junction nucleotides: 7. DNA for the CDR3: TGCGCCAGCGGGCGACAGGGGAGGGAGACCCAGTACTTC. This translates into CASGRQGRETQYF.

This chain links TRBV7-3 with TRBJ2-5; D is uncertain. This CDR3 is 15 amino acids long. With 1 base removed from V and 5 bases from J, the gap between germline ends came to 14 bases. CDR1 is SGHTA, CDR2 FQGTGA, per germline. CDR3 in amino acids: CASSLSGTRAETQYF. The CDR3 coding sequence is TGTGCCAGCAGCTTAAGCGGTACCCGAGCGGAGACCCAGTACTTC.

The chain joins TRBV6-1 to TRBJ1-1, with 10 bases fitting TRBD1. The CDR3 is 15 residues long. Germline CDR1 is MNHNS and CDR2 is SASEGT. Losses at the gene ends were 4 bases for V and 2 bases for J; bases not matched to a gene: 4. CDR3 sequence (DNA): TGTGCCAGCAGTGCCGAGACAGGGGGCAACACTGAAGCTTTCTTT. It codes for CASSAETGGNTEAFF.

CDR3 coding DNA: TGCGCCAGCGCGACAGGGGCGGGCTATGGCTACACCTTC. Its translation is CASATGAGYGYTF. The chain recombines TRBV5-1 with TRBJ1-2; 8 nucleotides agree with TRBD1. The CDR3 covers 13 residues. From germline, CDR1 is SGHRS and CDR2 YFSETQ. V was clipped by 7 bases and J by 4 bases; unmatched bases: 6. Together with reference TRBV5-1 and TRBJ1-2, the CDR3 gives the full variable domain: KAGVTQTPRYLIKTRGQQVTLSCSPISGHRSVSWYQQTPGQGLQFLFEYFSETQRNKGNFPGRFSGRQFSNSRSEMNVSTLELGDSALYLCASATGAGYGYTFGSGTRLTVV.

This clone turned up a few times. V is TRBV6-5 and J is TRBJ1-2, with TRBD1 matching 10 bases. This CDR3 comprises 14 residues. V was pared by 6 bases and J by 4 bases, with 5 bases of the junction left unmatched. Germline-derived CDR1 and CDR2 are MNHEY and SVGAGI. The CDR3 nucleotides are TGTGCCAGCAGCCCTCGGACAGGGGGCTATGGCTACACCTTC. Translation: CASSPRTGGYGYTF.

The DNA for the CDR3 is TGTGCCAGCTCACCCAGAAGCACTGAAGCTTTCTTT. Its translation is CASSPRSTEAFF. The chain uses TRBV18 and TRBJ1-1; D remains ambiguous. Trimming shortened V by 3 bases and J by 4 bases, and 6 bases separated the two germline ends. The CDR3 covers 12 residues. Germline-derived CDR1 and CDR2 are KGHSH and LQKENI.

This chain links TRBV6-5 with TRBJ2-7; D is unclear. Germline lookup yields CDR1 MNHEY and CDR2 SVGAGI. Trimming removed 6 bases from V and 1 base from J, with 13 bases in between. There are 14 residues in the CDR3. The CDR3 spells CASSDLQHSYEQYF. The CDR3, as DNA: TGTGCCAGCAGCGACCTACAGCATTCCTACGAGCAGTACTTC.

This clone occurred a few times. J is TRBJ1-1 and V is TRBV9; D ambiguous. With 0 bases removed from V and 0 bases from J, the gap between germline ends came to 9 bases. The CDR3 contains 15 residues. Germline assignment: CDR1 SGDLS and CDR2 YYNGEE. This CDR3 reads CASSVVTTLNTEAFF. The CDR3 DNA reads as TGTGCCAGCAGCGTAGTTACCACCTTGAACACTGAAGCTTTCTTT.

The CDR3 sequence: CASRPAGNRLSSGANVLTF. The CDR3 nucleotides read TGTGCCAGTAGACCCGCGGGGAACAGGCTTAGCTCTGGGGCCAACGTCCTGACTTTC. The chain uses TRBV19 and TRBJ2-6; TRBD2 might be the D (6 bases). This CDR3 is 19 amino acids long. Trimming pared 6 bases from V and 0 bases from J, leaving 21 bases between. CDR1 and CDR2 (germline): LNHDA, SQIVND (reference sequence).

The chain carries TRBV11-2 and TRBJ2-2, with no clear D. Germline CDR1 and CDR2: SGHAT and FQNNGV. The CDR3 length is 14 residues. V was shortened by 8 bases and J by 5 bases, with 15 bases between the two germline ends. CDR3 DNA: TGTGCCAGCCGACGGCCGGCGAGGACCGGGGAGCTGTTTTTT. This gives the protein CASRRPARTGELFF.

The V gene is TRBV13, the J gene TRBJ2-3; D possibly corresponds to TRBD2 (6 bases). Germline-derived CDR1 and CDR2 are PRHDT and FYEKMQ (reference sequence). This CDR3 has 15 amino acids. Trimming shortened V by 3 bases and J by 6 bases, and 16 bases separated the two germline ends. The CDR3 sequence: CASSLMELAGDTQYF. The CDR3, as DNA: TGTGCCAGCAGCTTGATGGAACTAGCAGGGGATACGCAGTATTTT.